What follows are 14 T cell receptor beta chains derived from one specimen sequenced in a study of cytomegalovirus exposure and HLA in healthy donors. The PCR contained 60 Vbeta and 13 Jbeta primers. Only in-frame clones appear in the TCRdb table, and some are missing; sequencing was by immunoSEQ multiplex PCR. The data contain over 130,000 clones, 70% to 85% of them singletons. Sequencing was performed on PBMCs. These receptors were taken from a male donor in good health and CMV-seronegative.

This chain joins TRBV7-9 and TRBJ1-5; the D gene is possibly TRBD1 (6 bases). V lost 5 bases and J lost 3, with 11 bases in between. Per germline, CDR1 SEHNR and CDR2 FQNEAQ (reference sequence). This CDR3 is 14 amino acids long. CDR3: CASSLDSFNQPQHF. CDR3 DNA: TGTGCCAGCAGCCTGGACAGTTTCAATCAGCCCCAGCATTTT.

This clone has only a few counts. For the CDR3, the DNA is TGTGCCAGCAGTTCCTTAGCGGGAGGGCTTGAGACCCAGTACTTC. This encodes CASSSLAGGLETQYF. The chain combines TRBV6-6 with TRBJ2-5; 11 positions match TRBD2. The ends lost 4 bases at V and 5 bases at J; junction bases unmatched: 6. The CDR3 contains 15 residues. CDR1 and CDR2 from the germline V gene are MNHNY and SVGAGI (reference sequence).

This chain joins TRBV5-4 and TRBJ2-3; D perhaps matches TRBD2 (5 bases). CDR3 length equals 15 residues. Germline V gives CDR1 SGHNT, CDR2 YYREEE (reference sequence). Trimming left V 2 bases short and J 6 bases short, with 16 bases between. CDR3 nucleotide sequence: TGTGCCAGCAGCTTTCCGACGGGATCGATGGATACGCAGTATTTT. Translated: CASSFPTGSMDTQYF.

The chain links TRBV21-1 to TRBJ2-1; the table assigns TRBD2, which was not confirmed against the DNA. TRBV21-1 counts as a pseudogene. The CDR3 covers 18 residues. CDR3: CASSKVAGGDPSYNEQFF. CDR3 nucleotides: TGTGCCAGCAGCAAAGTAGCGGGAGGGGACCCTTCCTACAATGAGCAGTTCTTC.

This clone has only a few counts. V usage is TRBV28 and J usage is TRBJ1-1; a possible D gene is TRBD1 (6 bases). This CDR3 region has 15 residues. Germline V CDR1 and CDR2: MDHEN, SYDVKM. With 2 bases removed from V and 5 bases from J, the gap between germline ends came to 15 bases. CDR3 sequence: CASSLPGGGGTEAFF. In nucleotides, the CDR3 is TGTGCCAGCAGTTTACCTGGAGGGGGGGGGACTGAAGCTTTCTTT.

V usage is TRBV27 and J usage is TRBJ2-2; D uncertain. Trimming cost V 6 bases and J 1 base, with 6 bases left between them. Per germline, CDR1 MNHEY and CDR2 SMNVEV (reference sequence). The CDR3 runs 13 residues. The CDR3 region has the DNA TGTGCCAGCAGGAACGGGAACACCGGGGAGCTGTTTTTT. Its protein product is CASRNGNTGELFF.

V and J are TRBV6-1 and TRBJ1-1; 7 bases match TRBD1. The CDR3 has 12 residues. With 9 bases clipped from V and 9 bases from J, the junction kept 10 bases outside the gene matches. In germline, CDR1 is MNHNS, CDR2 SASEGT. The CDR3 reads CASVQGPRKAFF. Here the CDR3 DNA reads TGTGCCAGTGTACAGGGGCCACGGAAAGCTTTCTTT.

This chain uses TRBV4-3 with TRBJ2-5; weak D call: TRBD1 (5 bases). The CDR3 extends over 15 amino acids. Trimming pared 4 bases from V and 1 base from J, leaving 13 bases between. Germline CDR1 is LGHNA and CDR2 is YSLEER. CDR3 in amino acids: CASSPLGAVQETQYF. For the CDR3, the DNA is TGCGCCAGCAGCCCTTTAGGGGCGGTCCAAGAGACCCAGTACTTC.

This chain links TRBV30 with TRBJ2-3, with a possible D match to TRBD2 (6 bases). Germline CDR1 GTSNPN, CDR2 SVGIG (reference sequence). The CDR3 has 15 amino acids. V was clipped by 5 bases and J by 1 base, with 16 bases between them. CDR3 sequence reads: CAWDPRTGGTDTQYF. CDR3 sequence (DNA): TGTGCCTGGGACCCGCGAACGGGAGGCACAGATACGCAGTATTTT. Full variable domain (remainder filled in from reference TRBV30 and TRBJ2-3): SQTIHQWPATLVQPVGSPLSLECTVEGTSNPNLYWYRQAAGRGLQLLFYSVGIGQISSEVPQNLSASRPQDRQFILSSKKLLLSDSGFYLCAWDPRTGGTDTQYFGPGTRLTVL.

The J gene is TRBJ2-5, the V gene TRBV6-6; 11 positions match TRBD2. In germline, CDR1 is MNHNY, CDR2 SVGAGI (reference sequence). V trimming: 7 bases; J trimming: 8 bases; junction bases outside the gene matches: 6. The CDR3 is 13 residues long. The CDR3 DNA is TGTGCCAGCACTCGACTAGCGGGGAAAACCCAGTACTTC. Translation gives CASTRLAGKTQYF.

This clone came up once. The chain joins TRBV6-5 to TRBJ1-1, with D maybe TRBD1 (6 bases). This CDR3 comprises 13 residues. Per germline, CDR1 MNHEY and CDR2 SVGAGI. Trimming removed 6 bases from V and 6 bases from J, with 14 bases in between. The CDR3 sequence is CASRITGPSEAFF. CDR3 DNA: TGTGCCAGCAGGATTACAGGGCCATCTGAAGCTTTCTTT.

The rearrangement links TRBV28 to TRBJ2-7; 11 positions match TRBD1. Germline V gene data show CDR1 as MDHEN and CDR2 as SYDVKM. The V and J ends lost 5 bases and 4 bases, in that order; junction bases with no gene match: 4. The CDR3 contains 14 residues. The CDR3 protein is CASSTGQGAYEQYF. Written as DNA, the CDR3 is TGTGCCAGCAGTACAGGACAGGGGGCGTACGAGCAGTACTTC.

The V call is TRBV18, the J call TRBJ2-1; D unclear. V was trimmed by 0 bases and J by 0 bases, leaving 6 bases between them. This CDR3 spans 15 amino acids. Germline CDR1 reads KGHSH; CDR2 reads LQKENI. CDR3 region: CASSPPASSYNEQFF. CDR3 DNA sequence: TGTGCCAGCTCACCACCGGCTAGCTCCTACAATGAGCAGTTCTTC.

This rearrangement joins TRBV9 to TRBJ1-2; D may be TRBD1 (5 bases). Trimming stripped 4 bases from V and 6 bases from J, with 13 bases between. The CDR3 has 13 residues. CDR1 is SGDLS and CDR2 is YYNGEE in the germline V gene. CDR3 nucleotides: TGTGCCAGCAGCCTATCCCAGGGCCATGGCTACACCTTC. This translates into CASSLSQGHGYTF.